The 23 T cell receptor beta chains below were found in one sample sequenced in a study of cytomegalovirus exposure and HLA in healthy donors. PCR was performed using 60 Vbeta and 13 Jbeta primers. Only in-frame clones appear in the TCRdb table, and some are missing; sequencing was by immunoSEQ multiplex PCR. The table lists 150,000 to 200,000 clones, about four fifths of them singletons. Sequencing was carried out using PBMCs. All receptors come from a boy aged 5-17 years in good health and CMV-seronegative.

This clone has a single count. Relative to the germline gene, one junction end is altered; a read error may explain this. In DNA, the CDR3 is TGTGCCAGCAGCCTAGGGTCAGGGGATCCCTCCTACGAGCAGTACTTC. Protein sequence: CASSLGSGDPSYEQYF. This chain links TRBV13 with TRBJ2-7; possibly TRBD1 for D (6 bases). This CDR3 spans 16 amino acids. Germline loops: CDR1 PRHDT, CDR2 FYEKMQ (reference sequence).

V usage is TRBV28 and J usage is TRBJ2-7; tentatively, D is TRBD2 (5 bases). The CDR3 covers 12 residues. Germline V gene lookup returns CDR1 MDHEN and CDR2 SYDVKM. Trimming left V 3 bases short and J 7 bases short, with 10 bases between. The DNA of the CDR3 is TGTGCCAGCAGTTTCCCTAGAGGGGAGCAGTACTTC. Amino acid sequence: CASSFPRGEQYF.

V gene TRBV11-2 combines with J gene TRBJ2-7; TRBD1 is a possible D gene (6 bases). Germline V gives CDR1 SGHAT, CDR2 FQNNGV. V was cut by 0 bases and J by 7 bases, with 13 bases left in between. The CDR3 length is 14 residues. Here the CDR3 DNA reads TGTGCCAGCAGCTTAGACAGGGGTCCGGGGGAGCAGTACTTC. Translation: CASSLDRGPGEQYF.

About this clone itself: The junction departs from germline at one end; a sequencing error may be responsible. The V gene is TRBV29-1, the J gene TRBJ1-2; 7 bases are shared with TRBD1. This CDR3 is 11 amino acids long. Germline CDR1 and CDR2: SQVTM and ANQGSEA. The DNA for the CDR3 is TGCAGCGTCGCGACAGGGTATGGCCACACCTTC. The encoded protein is CSVATGYGHTF.

The rearrangement links TRBV7-2 to TRBJ2-3; 8 bases are shared with TRBD1. After removal of 3 bases from V and 4 bases from J, the junction contained 6 bases not matched to a gene. This CDR3 has 15 residues. CDR1 is SGHTA, CDR2 FQGNSA, per germline. The CDR3 DNA follows: TGTGCCAGCAGCTTCGGACAGGGTTACCCAGATACGCAGTATTTT. This translates into CASSFGQGYPDTQYF.

The genes are TRBV23-1 and TRBJ1-2; D is uncertain. TRBV23-1 is an ORF; its function is uncertain. The CDR3 sequence is 14 residues long. The germline V and J ends were trimmed by 4 bases and 3 bases, with 12 bases remaining between them. CDR3 region: CASSPYHIYYGYTF. For the CDR3, the DNA is TGCGCCAGCAGTCCGTACCACATTTACTATGGCTACACCTTC.

In this sample, this clone turned up once. The chain uses TRBV27 and TRBJ2-5; 13 nucleotides line up with TRBD2. The J call could be wrong; TRBJ2-7 is a better fit for the DNA end. The V gene's germline CDR1 is MNHEY and CDR2 SMNVEV (reference sequence). The CDR3 covers 16 residues. The CDR3 DNA reads as TGTGCCAGCAGTCAGCAGATACTAGCGGGAGGGCGCGAGCAGTACTTC. Amino acids: CASSQQILAGGREQYF.

The chain combines TRBV7-6 with TRBJ1-5; 7 nucleotides align to TRBD1. Germline-derived CDR1 and CDR2 are SGHVS and FNYEAQ. This CDR3 is 15 amino acids long. Unmatched junction bases numbered 4, after V lost 5 bases and J lost 0 bases. CDR3 sequence reads: CASSDHRGSNQPQHF. The CDR3 nucleotides read TGTGCCAGCAGCGACCACAGGGGTAGCAATCAGCCCCAGCATTTT. Supplemented by reference TRBV7-6 and TRBJ1-5, the full variable domain reads GAGVSQSPRYKVTKRGQDVALRCDPISGHVSLYWYRQALGQGPEFLTYFNYEAQQDKSGLPNDRFSAERPEGSISTLTIQRTEQRDSAMYRCASSDHRGSNQPQHFGDGTRLSIL.

J is TRBJ1-1 and V is TRBV5-5; D possibly corresponds to TRBD1 (6 bases). Germline loops: CDR1 SGHKS, CDR2 YYEKEE (reference sequence). This CDR3 is built from 12 residues. Trimming removed 2 bases from V and 9 bases from J, with 11 bases in between. The CDR3 loop reads CASSFGQSKAFF. In nucleotides, the CDR3 is TGTGCCAGCAGCTTCGGACAGTCTAAAGCTTTCTTT.

The chain joins TRBV28 to TRBJ2-7; a weak D match, TRBD1 (6 bases). Germline V gives CDR1 MDHEN, CDR2 SYDVKM. The V end lost 1 base, the J end lost 5 bases, and 12 bases lay between the germline ends. The CDR3 extends over 14 amino acids. The CDR3 DNA is TGTGCCAGCAGTTTATTCGGGACATTTCACGAGCAGTACTTC. Translated: CASSLFGTFHEQYF.

The chain employs TRBV6-6 and TRBJ1-1; 10 nucleotides line up with TRBD1. Germline-derived CDR1 and CDR2 are MNHNY and SVGAGI (reference sequence). This CDR3 is built from 15 residues. Trimming at V came to 4 bases and at J to 8 bases, leaving 10 bases not matched to a gene. Here the CDR3 DNA reads TGTGCCAGCAGTTGGTCAATCGGGACAGGGGAAGAAGCTTTCTTT. It is translated as CASSWSIGTGEEAFF.

The V call is TRBV30, the J call TRBJ1-5; D perhaps matches TRBD1 (5 bases). V lost 0 bases, J lost 7 bases, and 13 bases lay in between. The germline gives CDR1 GTSNPN, CDR2 SVGIG (reference sequence). This CDR3 spans 14 amino acids. The CDR3 protein is CAWSVGGIDQPQHF. The CDR3 nucleotides read TGTGCCTGGAGTGTCGGGGGAATCGACCAGCCCCAGCATTTT.

This rearrangement joins TRBV27 to TRBJ2-3, with TRBD1 identical over 7 bases. The trim removed 7 bases at V and 3 bases at J, leaving 1 base unmatched. CDR3 length equals 12 residues. In germline, CDR1 is MNHEY, CDR2 SMNVEV (reference sequence). The CDR3 coding sequence is TGTGCCAGCACACAGGGGACAGATACGCAGTATTTT. Translating gives CASTQGTDTQYF.

The V and J genes are TRBV7-2 and TRBJ2-3; TRBD2 aligns across 9 bases. CDR3 length: 14 residues. The germline CDR1 and CDR2 sequences are SGHTA and FQGNSA. J gave up 8 bases and V 8 bases, and 11 bases lay outside the gene matches. CDR3 DNA: TGTGCCAGCGGATCGGCGGGGGGGCGGGGTACGCAGTATTTT. It yields the protein CASGSAGGRGTQYF.

This clone appeared a few times. The chain employs TRBV2 and TRBJ2-3, with D maybe TRBD1 (5 bases). V was trimmed by 2 bases and J by 9 bases, leaving 6 bases between them. CDR1 and CDR2 (germline): SNHLY, FYNNEI. There are 11 residues in the CDR3. Here the CDR3 reads CASSEWGTQYF. In DNA form, the CDR3 reads TGTGCCAGCAGTGAATGGGGCACGCAGTATTTT.

The chain uses TRBV28 and TRBJ1-5; the D is unclear. The CDR3 is made up of 15 amino acids. Trimming shortened V by 3 bases and J by 9 bases, and 18 bases separated the two germline ends. In germline, CDR1 is MDHEN, CDR2 SYDVKM. CDR3 DNA: TGTGCCAGCAGTTTGAACGTGTACGGAGGCCGGCCCCAGCATTTT. Translating gives CASSLNVYGGRPQHF.

This rearrangement joins TRBV9 to TRBJ2-1; possibly TRBD1 for D (6 bases). The CDR3 has 15 residues. Germline-derived CDR1 and CDR2 are SGDLS and YYNGEE. The V and J ends lost 6 bases and 1 base respectively, with 14 bases between them. The CDR3 bases are TGTGCCAGCACCGTCGGGACACAATCCTACAATGAGCAGTTCTTC. Translated, it gives CASTVGTQSYNEQFF.

The chain has TRBV27 and TRBJ2-7, with D perhaps matching TRBD1 (5 bases). V lost 7 bases to trimming and J lost 6 bases, with 10 bases between them. CDR3 length: 11 residues. Germline CDR1 and CDR2: MNHEY and SMNVEV (reference sequence). The CDR3 coding sequence is TGTGCCAGCAATAGGGGAACCGAGCAGTACTTC. Translation gives CASNRGTEQYF.

This clone was seen just once. The genes are TRBV9 and TRBJ2-7; 8 bases match TRBD1. The CDR3 totals 14 residues. The junction had 5 bases not matched to a gene; V was cut back by 3 bases and J by 3 bases. Germline V gene lookup returns CDR1 SGDLS and CDR2 YYNGEE. The CDR3 DNA reads TGTGCCAGCAGCGGACAGGGGCCCAACTACGAGCAGTACTTC. As protein: CASSGQGPNYEQYF.

The J gene is TRBJ1-5, the V gene TRBV18, with D uncertain. This CDR3 spans 13 amino acids. V lost 2 bases to trimming and J lost 4 bases, with 6 bases between them. CDR1 is KGHSH and CDR2 is LQKENI in the germline V gene. CDR3 in amino acids: CASSPVDNQPQHF. CDR3 DNA: TGTGCCAGCTCACCAGTAGATAATCAGCCCCAGCATTTT.

V gene TRBV6-5 combines with J gene TRBJ1-2; D possibly corresponds to TRBD1 (5 bases). The V gene lost 4 bases and the J gene lost 4 bases, with 16 bases spanning the gap. The germline gives CDR1 MNHEY, CDR2 SVGAGI. The CDR3 covers 15 residues. The CDR3 is CASSWGSLQGYGYTF. DNA of the CDR3: TGTGCCAGCAGTTGGGGTTCCCTGCAGGGCTATGGCTACACCTTC.

V usage is TRBV9 and J usage is TRBJ1-3, with D perhaps TRBD1 (5 bases). Germline CDR1 reads SGDLS; CDR2 reads YYNGEE. There are 16 residues in the CDR3. The ends were cut back, 0 bases at V and 0 bases at J, with 10 bases in the middle. CDR3 coding DNA: TGTGCCAGCAGCGTAGGGGGCAGCTTCTCTGGAAACACCATATATTTT. It translates to CASSVGGSFSGNTIYF.

This sequence joins TRBV2 and TRBJ1-5, with 10 bases matching TRBD1. This CDR3 region has 15 residues. Germline CDR1 reads SNHLY; CDR2 reads FYNNEI. The junction had 4 bases not matched to a gene; V was cut back by 6 bases and J by 2 bases. CDR3 loop: CASRPDRGRNQPQHF. The CDR3 nucleotides read TGTGCCAGCAGGCCCGACAGGGGGCGCAATCAGCCCCAGCATTTT.